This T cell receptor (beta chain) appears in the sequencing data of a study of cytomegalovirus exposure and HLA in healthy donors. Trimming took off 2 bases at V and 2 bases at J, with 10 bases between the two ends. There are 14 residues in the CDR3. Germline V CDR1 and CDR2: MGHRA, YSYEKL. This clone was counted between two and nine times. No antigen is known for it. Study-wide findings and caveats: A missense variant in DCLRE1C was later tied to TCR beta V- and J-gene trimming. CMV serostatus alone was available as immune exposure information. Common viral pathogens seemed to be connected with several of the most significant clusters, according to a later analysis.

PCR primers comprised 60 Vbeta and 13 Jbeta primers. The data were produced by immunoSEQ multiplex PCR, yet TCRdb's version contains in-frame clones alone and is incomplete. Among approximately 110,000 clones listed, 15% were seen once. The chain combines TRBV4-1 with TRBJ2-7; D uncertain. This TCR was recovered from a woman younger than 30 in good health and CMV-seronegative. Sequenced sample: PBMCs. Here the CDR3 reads CASSQRTAAYEQYF. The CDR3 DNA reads TGCGCCAGCAGCCAACGTACCGCGGCCTACGAGCAGTACTTC.